Below are 10 T cell receptor beta chains sequenced from a single sample in a study of T cells in Graves' hyperthyroidism and ophthalmopathy. Amplification yielded TCR beta CDR3 regions, with RNA transcripts as the source. First-round RT-PCR of the TCR CDR3 relied on the HTBI primer set. Via MiXCR, TCRdb re-called the multiplex PCR reads, giving one row per CDR3 protein. The sample consists of a few hundred thousand distinct CDR3 sequences, 46% of them appearing once. Sequencing input: peripheral blood or thyroid tissue (not recorded which). These receptors originate from a young woman with Graves' hyperthyroidism.

The chain uses TRBV12-3 or TRBV12-4 and TRBJ2-2, with 13 bases lining up with TRBD2. This CDR3 has 18 residues. V shed 0 bases and J 0 bases; nucleotides not matched to a gene: 1. The CDR3 spells CASSLAGLAGSNTGELFF. CDR3 nucleotide sequence: TGTGCCAGCAGTTTAGCGGGACTAGCGGGATCGAACACCGGGGAGCTGTTTTTT.

In this sample, this clonotype turned up many times. The rearrangement links TRBV7-9 to TRBJ1-2; D is ambiguous. The CDR3 has 14 amino acids. Germline V gene sequence: CDR1 SEHNR, CDR2 FQNEAQ (reference sequence). Trimming stripped 2 bases from V and 4 bases from J, with 11 bases between. CDR3 amino acids: CASSLYGKLYGYTF. The CDR3 coding sequence is TGTGCCAGCAGCTTATACGGGAAACTCTATGGCTACACCTTC.

A word on this clonotype: With a much larger clone just one base away, this may be a read error. The missing conserved phenylalanine or tryptophan at the end of this CDR3 makes a read error likely. The chain links TRBV4-3 to TRBJ2-7, with D possibly matching TRBD2 (5 bases). This CDR3 contains 15 residues. Germline values: CDR1 LGHNA, CDR2 YSLEER. V lost 1 base and J 3 bases, leaving 13 bases between the germline ends. The CDR3 loop reads CASSQGPGDYYEQYS. For the CDR3, the DNA is TGCGCCAGCAGCCAAGGTCCAGGCGACTACTACGAGCAGTACTCC.

This clonotype showed up many times. The rearrangement joins TRBV7-3 to TRBJ2-2, with TRBD2 identical over 8 bases. V lost 4 bases to trimming and J lost 6 bases; unmatched junction nucleotides: 4. This CDR3 is built from 14 residues. Germline V gives CDR1 SGHTA, CDR2 FQGTGA. DNA of the CDR3: TGTGCCAGCAGCTCCTCGGGACTAGCCGGGGAGCTGTTTTTT. Its protein product is CASSSSGLAGELFF.

The table lists this clonotype with a few counts. This rearrangement joins TRBV6-1 to TRBJ1-2; no definite D call. Per the germline V gene, CDR1 is MNHNS and CDR2 is SASEGT. CDR3 length equals 14 residues. Trimming took 6 bases from V and 8 from J, leaving 19 bases between them. In nucleotides, the CDR3 is TGTGCCAGCAGCCGAACCGGGCTCCCTGGGGGCTACACCTTC. Residues: CASSRTGLPGGYTF.

The J gene is TRBJ2-1, the V gene TRBV10-2, with D unclear. Germline CDR1 reads WSHSY; CDR2 reads SAAADI. Trimming pared 5 bases from V and 5 bases from J, leaving 19 bases between. The CDR3 covers 16 residues. The CDR3 protein is CASSQTSGHSNNEQFF. CDR3 in DNA: TGCGCCAGCAGTCAAACATCCGGGCACAGTAACAATGAGCAGTTCTTC.

This clonotype was seen ten or more times. The chain joins TRBV12-3 or TRBV12-4 to TRBJ1-4, with TRBD1 matching over 8 bases. Trimming cost V 6 bases and J 8 bases; bases outside gene matches: 5. CDR3 length: 13 amino acids. The DNA of the CDR3 is TGTGCCAGCAGGACAGGGGTCCGAGAAAAACTGTTTTTT. Residues: CASRTGVREKLFF.

This clonotype was seen more than once but under ten times. The V and J genes are TRBV30 and TRBJ1-3; 8 positions agree with TRBD1. V lost 2 bases and J lost 5; bases outside the gene matches: 5. Per the germline V gene, CDR1 is GTSNPN and CDR2 is SVGIG (reference sequence). The CDR3 totals 14 residues. The CDR3 sequence is CAWSPDRVRNTIYF. In nucleotides, the CDR3 is TGTGCCTGGAGTCCGGACAGGGTTAGAAACACCATATATTTT.

The CDR3 DNA sequence: TGTGCCAGCAATCCGACCCTTTCCGGGAACACCGGGGAGCTGTTTTTT. Its translation is CASNPTLSGNTGELFF. The V call is TRBV12-3 or TRBV12-4, the J call TRBJ2-2; D ambiguous. Trimming removed 7 bases from V and 1 base from J, with 16 bases in between. This CDR3 has 16 residues.

This clonotype appeared many times. The chain has TRBV9 and TRBJ1-1; 7 nucleotides match TRBD1. J lost 1 base, V lost 5 bases, and 8 bases had no gene match. The CDR3 extends over 15 amino acids. The germline V gene has CDR1 SGDLS and CDR2 YYNGEE. The CDR3 spells CASREGQSPNTEAFF. CDR3 coding DNA: TGTGCCAGCAGGGAGGGACAGTCACCGAACACTGAAGCTTTCTTT.